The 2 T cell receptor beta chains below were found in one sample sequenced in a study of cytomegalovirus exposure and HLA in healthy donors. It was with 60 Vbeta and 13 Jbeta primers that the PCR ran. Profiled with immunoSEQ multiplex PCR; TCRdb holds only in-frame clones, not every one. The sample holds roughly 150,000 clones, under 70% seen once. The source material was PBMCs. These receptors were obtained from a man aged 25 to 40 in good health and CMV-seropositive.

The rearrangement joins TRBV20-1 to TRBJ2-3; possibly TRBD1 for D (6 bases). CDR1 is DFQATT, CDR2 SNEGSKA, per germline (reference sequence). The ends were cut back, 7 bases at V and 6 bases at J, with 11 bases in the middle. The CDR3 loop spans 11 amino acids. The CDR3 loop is CSVTRGDTQYF. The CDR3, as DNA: TGCAGTGTCACGAGGGGGGATACGCAGTATTTT.

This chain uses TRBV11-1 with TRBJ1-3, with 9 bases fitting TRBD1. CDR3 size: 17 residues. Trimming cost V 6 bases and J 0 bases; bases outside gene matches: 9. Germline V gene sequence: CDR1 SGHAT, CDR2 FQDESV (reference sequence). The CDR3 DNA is TGTGCCAGCAGACCCTGGACAGGGGTAAACTCTGGAAACACCATATATTTT. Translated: CASRPWTGVNSGNTIYF.